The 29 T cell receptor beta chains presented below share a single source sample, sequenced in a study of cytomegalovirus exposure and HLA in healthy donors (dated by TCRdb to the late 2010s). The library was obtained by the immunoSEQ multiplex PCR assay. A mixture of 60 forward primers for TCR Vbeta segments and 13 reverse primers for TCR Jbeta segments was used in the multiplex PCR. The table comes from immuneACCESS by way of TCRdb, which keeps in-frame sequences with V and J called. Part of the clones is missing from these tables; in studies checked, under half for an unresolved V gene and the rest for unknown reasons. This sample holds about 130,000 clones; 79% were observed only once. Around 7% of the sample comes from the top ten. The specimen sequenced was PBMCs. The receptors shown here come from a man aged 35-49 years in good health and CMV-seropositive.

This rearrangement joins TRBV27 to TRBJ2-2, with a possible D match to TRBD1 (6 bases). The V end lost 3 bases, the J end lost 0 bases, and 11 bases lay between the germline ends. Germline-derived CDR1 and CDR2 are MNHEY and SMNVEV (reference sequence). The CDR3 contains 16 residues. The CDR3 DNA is TGTGCCAGCAGTTTCCAGGGGTCCTCGAACACCGGGGAGCTGTTTTTT. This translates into CASSFQGSSNTGELFF.

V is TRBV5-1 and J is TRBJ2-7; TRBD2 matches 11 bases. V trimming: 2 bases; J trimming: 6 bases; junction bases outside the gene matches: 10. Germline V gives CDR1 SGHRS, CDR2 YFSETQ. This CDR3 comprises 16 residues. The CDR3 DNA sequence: TGCGCCAGCAGCTTTAGAGCTAGCGGGAGGATGGGCGAGCAGTACTTC. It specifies CASSFRASGRMGEQYF. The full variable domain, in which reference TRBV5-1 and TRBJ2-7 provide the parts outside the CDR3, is KAGVTQTPRYLIKTRGQQVTLSCSPISGHRSVSWYQQTPGQGLQFLFEYFSETQRNKGNFPGRFSGRQFSNSRSEMNVSTLELGDSALYLCASSFRASGRMGEQYFGPGTRLTVT.

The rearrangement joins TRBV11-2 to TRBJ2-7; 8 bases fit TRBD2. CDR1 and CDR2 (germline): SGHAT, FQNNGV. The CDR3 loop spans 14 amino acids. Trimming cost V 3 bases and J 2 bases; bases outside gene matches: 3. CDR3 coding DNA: TGTGCCAGCAGCTTGGGAGCGGGAGCCTACGAGCAGTACTTC. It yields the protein CASSLGAGAYEQYF.

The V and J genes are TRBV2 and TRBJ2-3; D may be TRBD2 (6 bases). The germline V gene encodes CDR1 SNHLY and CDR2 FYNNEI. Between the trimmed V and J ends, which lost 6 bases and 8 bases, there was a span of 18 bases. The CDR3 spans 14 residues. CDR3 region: CASSLTSLESTQYF. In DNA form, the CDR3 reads TGTGCCAGCAGCCTCACTAGCTTGGAGAGTACGCAGTATTTT.

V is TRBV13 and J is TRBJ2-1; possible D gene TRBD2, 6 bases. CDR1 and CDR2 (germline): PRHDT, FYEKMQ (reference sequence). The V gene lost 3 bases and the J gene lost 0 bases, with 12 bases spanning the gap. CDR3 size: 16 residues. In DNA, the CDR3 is TGTGCCAGCAGCTTCTTAGCGGCTAACTCCTACAATGAGCAGTTCTTC. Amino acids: CASSFLAANSYNEQFF.

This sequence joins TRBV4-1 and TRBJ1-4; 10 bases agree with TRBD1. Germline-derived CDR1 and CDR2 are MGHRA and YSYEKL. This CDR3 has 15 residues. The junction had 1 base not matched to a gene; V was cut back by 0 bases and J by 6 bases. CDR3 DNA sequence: TGCGCCAGCAGCCAAGAGGGGACAGGGGATGAAAAACTGTTTTTT. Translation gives CASSQEGTGDEKLFF.

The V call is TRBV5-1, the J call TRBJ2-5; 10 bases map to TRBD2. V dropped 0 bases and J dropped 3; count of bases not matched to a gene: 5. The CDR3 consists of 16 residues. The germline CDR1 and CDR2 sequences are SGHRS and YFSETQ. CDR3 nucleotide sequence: TGCGCCAGCAGCTTGGCCCGGCTAGCGGGAGAAGAGACCCAGTACTTC. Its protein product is CASSLARLAGEETQYF.

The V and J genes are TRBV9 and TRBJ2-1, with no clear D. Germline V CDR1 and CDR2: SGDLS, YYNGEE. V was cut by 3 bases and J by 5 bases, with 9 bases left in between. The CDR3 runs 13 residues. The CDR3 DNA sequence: TGTGCCAGCAGCGCCCTAACTAACAATGAGCAGTTCTTC. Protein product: CASSALTNNEQFF. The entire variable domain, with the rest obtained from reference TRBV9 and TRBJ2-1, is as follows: DSGVTQTPKHLITATGQRVTLRCSPRSGDLSVYWYQQSLDQGLQFLIQYYNGEERAKGNILERFSAQQFPDLHSELNLSSLELGDSALYFCASSALTNNEQFFGPGTRLTVL.

The CDR3 bases are TGCGCCAGCAGGACCCCCGGGGGATATGGTTCACCCCTCCACTTT. It codes for CASRTPGGYGSPLHF. The chain has TRBV4-1 and TRBJ1-6; tentative D call: TRBD1 (5 bases). This CDR3 spans 15 amino acids. Trimming cost V 6 bases and J 9 bases, with 18 bases left between them. CDR1 and CDR2 from the germline V gene are MGHRA and YSYEKL.

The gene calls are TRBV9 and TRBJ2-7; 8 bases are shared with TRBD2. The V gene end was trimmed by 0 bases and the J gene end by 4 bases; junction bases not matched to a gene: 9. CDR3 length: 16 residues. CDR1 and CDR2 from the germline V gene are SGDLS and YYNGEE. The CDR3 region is CASSVGLPGRGYEQYF. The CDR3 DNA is TGTGCCAGCAGCGTAGGACTACCCGGGAGGGGGTACGAGCAGTACTTC. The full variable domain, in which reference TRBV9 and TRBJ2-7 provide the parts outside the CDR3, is DSGVTQTPKHLITATGQRVTLRCSPRSGDLSVYWYQQSLDQGLQFLIQYYNGEERAKGNILERFSAQQFPDLHSELNLSSLELGDSALYFCASSVGLPGRGYEQYFGPGTRLTVT.

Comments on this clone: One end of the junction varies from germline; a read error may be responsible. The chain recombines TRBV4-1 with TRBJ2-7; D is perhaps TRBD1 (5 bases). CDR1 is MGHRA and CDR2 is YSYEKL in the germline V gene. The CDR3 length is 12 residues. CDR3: CASSPDLVGVAF. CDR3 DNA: TGCGCCAGCAGCCCAGACCTGGTAGGGGTTGCCTTC.

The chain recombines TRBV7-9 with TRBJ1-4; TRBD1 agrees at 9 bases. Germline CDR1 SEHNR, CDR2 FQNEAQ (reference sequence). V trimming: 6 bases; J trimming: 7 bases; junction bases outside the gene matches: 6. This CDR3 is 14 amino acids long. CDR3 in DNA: TGTGCCAGCAGTACAGGGGGCATTGGTGAAAAACTGTTTTTT. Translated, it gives CASSTGGIGEKLFF.

CDR3 coding DNA: TGTGCCTGGAGTCTCCCGGGGGGGAGAAATCAGCCCCAGCATTTT. Protein: CAWSLPGGRNQPQHF. The chain carries TRBV30 and TRBJ1-5, with D possibly matching TRBD1 (5 bases). The CDR3 loop spans 15 amino acids. Germline V gene sequence: CDR1 GTSNPN, CDR2 SVGIG (reference sequence). Trimming left V 2 bases short and J 4 bases short, with 15 bases between.

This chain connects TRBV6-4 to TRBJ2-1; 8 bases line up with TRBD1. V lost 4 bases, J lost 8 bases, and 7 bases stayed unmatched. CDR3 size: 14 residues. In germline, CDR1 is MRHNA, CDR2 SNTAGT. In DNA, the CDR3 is TGTGCCAGCAGTGCCTACAGGGGGTCGGATGAGCAGTTCTTC. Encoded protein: CASSAYRGSDEQFF.

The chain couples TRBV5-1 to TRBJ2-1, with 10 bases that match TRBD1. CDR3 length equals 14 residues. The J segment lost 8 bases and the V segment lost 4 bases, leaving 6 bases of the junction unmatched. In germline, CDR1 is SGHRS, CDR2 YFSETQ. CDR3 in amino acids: CASSPGDRGYEQFF. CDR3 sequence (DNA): TGCGCCAGCAGCCCGGGGGACAGGGGATATGAGCAGTTCTTC.

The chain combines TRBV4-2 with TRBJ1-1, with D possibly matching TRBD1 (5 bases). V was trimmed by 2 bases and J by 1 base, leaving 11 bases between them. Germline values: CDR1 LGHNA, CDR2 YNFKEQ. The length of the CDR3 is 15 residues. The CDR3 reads CASSQPSQGNTEAFF. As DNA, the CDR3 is TGTGCCAGCAGCCAACCCTCCCAGGGGAACACTGAAGCTTTCTTT.

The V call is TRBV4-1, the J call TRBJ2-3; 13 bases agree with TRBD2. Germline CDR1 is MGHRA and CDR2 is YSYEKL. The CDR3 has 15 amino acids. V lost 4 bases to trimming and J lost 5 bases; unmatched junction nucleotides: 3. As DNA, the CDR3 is TGCGCCAGCAGCCTGGGACTAGCGGGATTAGATACGCAGTATTTT. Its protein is CASSLGLAGLDTQYF.

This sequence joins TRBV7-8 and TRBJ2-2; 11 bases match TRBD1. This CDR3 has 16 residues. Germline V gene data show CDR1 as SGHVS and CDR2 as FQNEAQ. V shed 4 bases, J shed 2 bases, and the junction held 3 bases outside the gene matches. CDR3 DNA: TGTGCCAGCAGCTGGACAGGGGGCTACAACACCGGGGAGCTGTTTTTT. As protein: CASSWTGGYNTGELFF.

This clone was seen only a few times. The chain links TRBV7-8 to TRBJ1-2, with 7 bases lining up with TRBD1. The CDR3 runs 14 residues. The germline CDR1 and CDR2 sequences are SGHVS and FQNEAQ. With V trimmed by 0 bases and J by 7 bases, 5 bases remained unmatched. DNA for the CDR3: TGTGCCAGCAGCTTAGCGTCAGCAGGGGGTGGCTACACCTTC. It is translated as CASSLASAGGGYTF.

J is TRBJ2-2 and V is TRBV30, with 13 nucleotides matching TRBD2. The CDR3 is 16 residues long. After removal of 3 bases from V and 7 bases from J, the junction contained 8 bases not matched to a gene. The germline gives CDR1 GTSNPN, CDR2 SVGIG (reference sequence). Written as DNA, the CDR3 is TGTGCCTGGAGCCGTGGACTAGCGGGAGCCATCGGGGAGCTGTTTTTT. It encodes CAWSRGLAGAIGELFF.

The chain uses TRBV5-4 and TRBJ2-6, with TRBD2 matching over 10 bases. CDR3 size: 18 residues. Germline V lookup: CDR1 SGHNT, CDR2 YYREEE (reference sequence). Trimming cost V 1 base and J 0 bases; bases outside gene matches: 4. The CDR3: CASSLPLAGLSGANVLTF. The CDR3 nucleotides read TGTGCCAGCAGCTTGCCACTAGCGGGACTCTCTGGGGCCAACGTCCTGACTTTC. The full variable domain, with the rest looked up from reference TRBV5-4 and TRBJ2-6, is ETGVTQSPTHLIKTRGQQVTLRCSSQSGHNTVSWYQQALGQGPQFIFQYYREEENGRGNFPPRFSGLQFPNYSSELNVNALELDDSALYLCASSLPLAGLSGANVLTFGAGSRLTVL.

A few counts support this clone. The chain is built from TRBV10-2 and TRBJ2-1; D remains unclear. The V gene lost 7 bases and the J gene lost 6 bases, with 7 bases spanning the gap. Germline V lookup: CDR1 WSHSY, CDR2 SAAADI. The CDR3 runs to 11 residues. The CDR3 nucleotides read TGCGCCAGCACCAGGATCAATGAGCAGTTCTTC. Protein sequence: CASTRINEQFF.

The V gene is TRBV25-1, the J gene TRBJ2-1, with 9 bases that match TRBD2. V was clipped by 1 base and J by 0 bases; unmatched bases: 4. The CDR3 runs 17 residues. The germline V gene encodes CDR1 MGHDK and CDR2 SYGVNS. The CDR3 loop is CASSEWISGSSYNEQFF. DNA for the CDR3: TGTGCCAGCAGTGAATGGATTAGCGGGAGCTCCTACAATGAGCAGTTCTTC.

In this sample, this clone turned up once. CDR3 in DNA: TGCGCCAGCGGAGGACCAACTAGCACAGATACGCAGTATTTT. Translating it yields CASGGPTSTDTQYF. This chain links TRBV10-1 with TRBJ2-3; D perhaps matches TRBD2 (5 bases). This CDR3 region has 14 residues. The germline gives CDR1 WNHNN, CDR2 SYGVQD (reference sequence). V dropped 8 bases and J dropped 0 bases, with 12 bases sitting between them.

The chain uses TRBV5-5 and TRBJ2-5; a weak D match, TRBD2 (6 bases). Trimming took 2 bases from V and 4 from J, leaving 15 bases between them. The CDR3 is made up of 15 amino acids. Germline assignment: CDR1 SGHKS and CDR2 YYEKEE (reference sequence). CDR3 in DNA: TGTGCCAGCAGCTTCTACCAGGGTAGCGGAGAGACCCAGTACTTC. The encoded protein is CASSFYQGSGETQYF.

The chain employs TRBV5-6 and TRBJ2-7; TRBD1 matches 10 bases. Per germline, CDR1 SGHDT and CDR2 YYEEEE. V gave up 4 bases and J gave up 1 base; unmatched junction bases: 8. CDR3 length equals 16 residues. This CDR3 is CASSKGQGWSSYEQYF. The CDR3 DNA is TGTGCCAGCAGCAAGGGACAGGGGTGGTCGTCCTACGAGCAGTACTTC.

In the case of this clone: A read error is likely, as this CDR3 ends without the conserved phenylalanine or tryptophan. CDR3 nucleotide sequence: TGTGCCAGCAGTCCCCCTGACAGGGGGAAAGCTTTCCTT. Its protein is CASSPPDRGKAFL. This chain joins TRBV28 and TRBJ1-1; 9 bases are shared with TRBD1. The CDR3 contains 13 residues. With 5 bases clipped from V and 9 bases from J, the junction kept 7 bases outside the gene matches. Germline assignment: CDR1 MDHEN and CDR2 SYDVKM.

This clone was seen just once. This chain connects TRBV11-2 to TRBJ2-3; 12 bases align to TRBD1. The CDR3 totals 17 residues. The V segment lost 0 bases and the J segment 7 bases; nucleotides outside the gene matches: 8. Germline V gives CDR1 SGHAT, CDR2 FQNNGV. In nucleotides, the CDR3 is TGTGCCAGCAGCTTAGATACCGGGACAGGGGGCGCGTATACGCAGTATTTT. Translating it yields CASSLDTGTGGAYTQYF.

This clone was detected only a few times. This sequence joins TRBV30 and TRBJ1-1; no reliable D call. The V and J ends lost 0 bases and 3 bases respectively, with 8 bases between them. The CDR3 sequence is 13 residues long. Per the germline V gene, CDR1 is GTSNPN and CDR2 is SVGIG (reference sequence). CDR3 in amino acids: CAWSVTDYTEAFF. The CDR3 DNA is TGTGCCTGGAGTGTTACCGACTACACTGAAGCTTTCTTT.